A single sample is the source of the 3 T cell receptor beta chains below, sequenced in a study of blood T cell repertoires in COVID-19. Sequenced by immunoSEQ multiplex PCR; TCRdb stores in-frame clones only, minus some. The repertoire consists of 250,000 or so clones, with around 89% occurring once and the leading ten covering less than 3.5%. The sample was peripheral blood. Receptor source: a young man with COVID-19, enrolled during active disease.

V and J are TRBV15 and TRBJ2-1; the match to TRBD2 covers 13 bases. CDR3 length: 20 residues. The germline CDR1 and CDR2 sequences are LNHNV and YYDKDF (reference sequence). Trimming cost V 7 bases and J 2 bases; bases outside gene matches: 17. CDR3 protein: CATNPQGTSGTVRAYNEQFF. CDR3 nucleotides: TGTGCCACCAACCCCCAGGGGACTAGCGGGACCGTTAGAGCCTACAATGAGCAGTTCTTC.

The V call is TRBV27, the J call TRBJ1-6; 7 nucleotides agree with TRBD1. From germline, CDR1 is MNHEY and CDR2 SMNVEV (reference sequence). This CDR3 has 16 residues. The ends lost 7 bases at V and 0 bases at J; junction bases unmatched: 6. The CDR3 DNA reads TGTGCCAGCACCGAAACAGGGGTCTCCTATAATTCACCCCTCCACTTT. Its translation: CASTETGVSYNSPLHF.

The V and J genes are TRBV24-1 and TRBJ1-2, with TRBD1 as a possible D gene (5 bases). Trimming took 7 bases from V and 6 from J, leaving 14 bases between them. CDR3 length: 13 amino acids. CDR1 and CDR2 (germline): KGHDR, SFDVKD. The CDR3 here is CATSRDLWNGYTF. The CDR3 DNA sequence: TGTGCCACCAGCCGGGACTTGTGGAATGGCTACACCTTC.